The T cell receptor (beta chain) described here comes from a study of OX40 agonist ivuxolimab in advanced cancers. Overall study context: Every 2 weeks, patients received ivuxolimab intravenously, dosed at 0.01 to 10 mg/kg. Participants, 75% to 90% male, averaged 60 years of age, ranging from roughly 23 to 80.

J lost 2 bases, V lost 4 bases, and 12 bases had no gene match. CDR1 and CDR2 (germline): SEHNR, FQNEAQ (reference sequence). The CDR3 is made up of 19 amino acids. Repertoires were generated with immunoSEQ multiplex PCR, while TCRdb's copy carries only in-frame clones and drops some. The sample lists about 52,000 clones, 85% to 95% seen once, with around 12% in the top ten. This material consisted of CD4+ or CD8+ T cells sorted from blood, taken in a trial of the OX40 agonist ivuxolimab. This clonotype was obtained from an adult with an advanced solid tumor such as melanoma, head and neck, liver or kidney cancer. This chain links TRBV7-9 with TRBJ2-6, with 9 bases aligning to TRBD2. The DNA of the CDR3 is TGTGCCAGCAGCTCATCTCTAGCGCGGGAGGGCCCTGGGGCCAACGTCCTGACTTTC. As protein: CASSSSLAREGPGANVLTF.